This T cell receptor beta chain originates from a study of vaccination effects on CD4 cells after COVID-19. Turning to the study itself: Post-vaccine sample collection fell at a median of 72 days after the second dose.

TCRdb's copy holds only in-frame clones and misses some; the assay was immunoSEQ multiplex PCR. The sample yields about 47,000 clones, 70% seen once. On this clone: The antigen is not known.

Subsequent to less than twelve days of culture, CD4+ T cells were isolated. It was two doses of either the BNT162b2 or mRNA-1273 vaccine that participants received. This sequence was found in a human donor who received a COVID-19 vaccine. The specimen comprised CD4+ T cells from PBMCs cultured without peptide, sampled after COVID-19 vaccination.

The DNA for the CDR3 is TGTGCCAGCAGCCAAGACACCCAGGGATCCTACGAGCAGTACTTC. Protein: CASSQDTQGSYEQYF. The genes are TRBV4-2 and TRBJ2-7; perhaps TRBD1 as D (5 bases). The length of the CDR3 is 15 residues. The V and J ends lost 0 bases and 1 base respectively, with 10 bases between them. Germline CDR1 and CDR2: LGHNA and YNFKEQ.